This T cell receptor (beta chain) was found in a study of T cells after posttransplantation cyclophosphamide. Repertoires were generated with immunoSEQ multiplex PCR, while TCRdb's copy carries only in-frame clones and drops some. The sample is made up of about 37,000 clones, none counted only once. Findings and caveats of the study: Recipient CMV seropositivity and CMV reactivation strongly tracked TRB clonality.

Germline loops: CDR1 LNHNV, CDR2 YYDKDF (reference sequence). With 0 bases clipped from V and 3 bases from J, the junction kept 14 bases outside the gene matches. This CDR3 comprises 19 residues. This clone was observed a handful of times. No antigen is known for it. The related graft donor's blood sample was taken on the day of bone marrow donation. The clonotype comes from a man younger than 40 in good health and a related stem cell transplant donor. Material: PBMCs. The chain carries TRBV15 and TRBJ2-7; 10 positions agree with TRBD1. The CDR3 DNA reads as TGTGCCACCAGCAGAGATCTGGGGACAGGGGCACAACCTGACTACGAGCAGTACTTC. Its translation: CATSRDLGTGAQPDYEQYF. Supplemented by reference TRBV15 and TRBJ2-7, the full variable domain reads DAMVIQNPRYQVTQFGKPVTLSCSQTLNHNVMYWYQQKSSQAPKLLFHYYDKDFNNEADTPDNFQSRRPNTSFCFLDIRSPGLGDTAMYLCATSRDLGTGAQPDYEQYFGPGTRLTVT.